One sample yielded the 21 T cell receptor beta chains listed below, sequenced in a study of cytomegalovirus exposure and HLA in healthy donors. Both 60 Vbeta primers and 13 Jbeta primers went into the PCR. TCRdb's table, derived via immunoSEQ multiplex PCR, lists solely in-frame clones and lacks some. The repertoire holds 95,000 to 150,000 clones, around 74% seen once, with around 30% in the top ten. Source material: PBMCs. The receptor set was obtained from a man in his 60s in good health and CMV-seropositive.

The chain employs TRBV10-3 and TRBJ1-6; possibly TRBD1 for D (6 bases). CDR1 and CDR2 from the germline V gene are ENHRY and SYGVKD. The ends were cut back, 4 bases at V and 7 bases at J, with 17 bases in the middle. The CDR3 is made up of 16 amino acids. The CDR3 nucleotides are TGTGCCATCAGTGTCCGGTTCGGACAGAAAAATTCACCCCTCCACTTT. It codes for CAISVRFGQKNSPLHF.

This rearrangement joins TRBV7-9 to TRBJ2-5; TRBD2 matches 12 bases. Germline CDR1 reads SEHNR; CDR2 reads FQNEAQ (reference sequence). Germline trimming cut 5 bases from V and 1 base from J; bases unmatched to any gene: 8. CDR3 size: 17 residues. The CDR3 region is CASSPGRTSGAQETQYF. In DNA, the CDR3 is TGTGCCAGCAGCCCCGGTAGGACTAGCGGGGCCCAAGAGACCCAGTACTTC. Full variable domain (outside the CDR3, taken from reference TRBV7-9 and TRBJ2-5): DTGVSQNPRHKITKRGQNVTFRCDPISEHNRLYWYRQTLGQGPEFLTYFQNEAQLEKSRLLSDRFSAERPKGSFSTLEIQRTEQGDSAMYLCASSPGRTSGAQETQYFGPGTRLLVL.

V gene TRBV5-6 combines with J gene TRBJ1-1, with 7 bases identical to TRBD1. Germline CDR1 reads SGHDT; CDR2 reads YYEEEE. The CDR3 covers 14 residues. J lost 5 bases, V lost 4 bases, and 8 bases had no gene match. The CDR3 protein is CASSRQGEWTEAFF. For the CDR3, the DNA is TGTGCCAGCAGCCGTCAGGGGGAATGGACTGAAGCTTTCTTT. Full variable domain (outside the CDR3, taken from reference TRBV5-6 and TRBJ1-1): DAGVTQSPTHLIKTRGQQVTLRCSPKSGHDTVSWYQQALGQGPQFIFQYYEEEERQRGNFPDRFSGHQFPNYSSELNVNALLLGDSALYLCASSRQGEWTEAFFGQGTRLTVV.

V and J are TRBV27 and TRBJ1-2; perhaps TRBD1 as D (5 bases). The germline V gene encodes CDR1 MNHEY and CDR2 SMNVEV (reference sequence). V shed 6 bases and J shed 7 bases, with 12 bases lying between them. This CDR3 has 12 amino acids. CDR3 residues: CASRTGGVGYTF. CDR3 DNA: TGTGCCAGCAGAACGGGAGGGGTTGGCTACACCTTC.

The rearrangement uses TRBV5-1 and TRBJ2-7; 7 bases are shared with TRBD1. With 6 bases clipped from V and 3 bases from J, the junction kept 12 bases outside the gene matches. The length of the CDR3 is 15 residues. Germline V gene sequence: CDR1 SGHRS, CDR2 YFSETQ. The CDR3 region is CASTMGTETFYEQYF. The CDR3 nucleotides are TGCGCCAGCACCATGGGGACAGAAACTTTCTACGAGCAGTACTTC.

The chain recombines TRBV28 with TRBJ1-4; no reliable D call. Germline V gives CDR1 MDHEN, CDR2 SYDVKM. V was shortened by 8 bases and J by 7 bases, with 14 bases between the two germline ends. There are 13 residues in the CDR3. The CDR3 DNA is TGTGCCAGCCGAACTCTCATTAGTGAAAAACTGTTTTTT. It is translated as CASRTLISEKLFF.

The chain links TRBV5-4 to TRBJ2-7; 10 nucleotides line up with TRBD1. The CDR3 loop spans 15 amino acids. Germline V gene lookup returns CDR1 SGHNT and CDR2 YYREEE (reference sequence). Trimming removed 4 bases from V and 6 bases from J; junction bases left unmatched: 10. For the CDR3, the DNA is TGTGCCAGCAGCCATCCCGGGACAGGGGTCTCCGAGCAGTACTTC. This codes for CASSHPGTGVSEQYF.

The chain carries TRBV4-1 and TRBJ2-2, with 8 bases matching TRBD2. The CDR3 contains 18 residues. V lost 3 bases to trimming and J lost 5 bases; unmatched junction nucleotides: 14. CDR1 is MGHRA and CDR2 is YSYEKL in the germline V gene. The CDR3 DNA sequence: TGCGCCAGCAGCCAGACGACCAGCGGGAGAGGAGGAACCGGGGAGCTGTTTTTT. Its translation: CASSQTTSGRGGTGELFF.

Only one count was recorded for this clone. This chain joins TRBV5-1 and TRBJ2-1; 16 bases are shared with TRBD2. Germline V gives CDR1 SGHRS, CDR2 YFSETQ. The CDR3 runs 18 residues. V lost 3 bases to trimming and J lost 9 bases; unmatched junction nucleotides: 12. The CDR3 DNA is TGCGCCAGCAGCTCACGTCCCGGGACTAGCGGGGGGGAGAGTGAGCAGTTCTTC. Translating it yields CASSSRPGTSGGESEQFF.

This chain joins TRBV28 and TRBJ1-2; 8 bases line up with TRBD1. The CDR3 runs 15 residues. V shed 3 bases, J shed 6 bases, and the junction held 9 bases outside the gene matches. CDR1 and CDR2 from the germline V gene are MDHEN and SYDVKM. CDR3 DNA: TGTGCCAGCAGTTTCCAGGGACAGGCAGAGGATGGCTACACCTTC. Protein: CASSFQGQAEDGYTF.

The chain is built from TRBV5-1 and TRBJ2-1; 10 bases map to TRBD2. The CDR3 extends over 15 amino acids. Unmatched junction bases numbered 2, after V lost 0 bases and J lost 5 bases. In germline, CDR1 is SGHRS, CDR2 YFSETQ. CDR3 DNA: TGCGCCAGCAGCTTGGCTACTAGCGGGAACAATGAGCAGTTCTTC. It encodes CASSLATSGNNEQFF.

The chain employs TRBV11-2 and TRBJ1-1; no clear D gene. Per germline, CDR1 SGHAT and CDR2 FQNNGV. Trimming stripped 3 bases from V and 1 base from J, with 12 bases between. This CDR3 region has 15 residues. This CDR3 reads CASSFTQVSNTEAFF. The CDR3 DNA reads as TGTGCCAGCAGCTTCACACAAGTTTCGAACACTGAAGCTTTCTTT.

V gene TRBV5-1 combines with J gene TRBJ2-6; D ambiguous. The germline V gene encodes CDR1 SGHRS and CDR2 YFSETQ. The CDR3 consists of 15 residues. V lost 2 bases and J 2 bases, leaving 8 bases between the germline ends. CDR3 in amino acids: CASSLHLPGANVLTF. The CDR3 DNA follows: TGCGCCAGCAGCTTACACCTCCCTGGGGCCAACGTCCTGACTTTC.

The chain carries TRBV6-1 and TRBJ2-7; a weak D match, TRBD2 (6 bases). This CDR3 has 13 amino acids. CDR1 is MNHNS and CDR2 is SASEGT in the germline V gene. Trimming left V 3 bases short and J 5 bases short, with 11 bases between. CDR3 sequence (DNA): TGTGCCAGCAGTGATGGGGGGACGCACGAGCAGTACTTC. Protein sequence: CASSDGGTHEQYF.

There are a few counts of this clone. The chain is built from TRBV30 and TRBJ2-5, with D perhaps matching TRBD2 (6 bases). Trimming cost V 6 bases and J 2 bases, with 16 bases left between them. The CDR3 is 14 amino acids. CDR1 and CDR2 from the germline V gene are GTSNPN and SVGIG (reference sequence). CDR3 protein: CACNGGVRQETQYF. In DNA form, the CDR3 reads TGTGCCTGCAACGGAGGGGTGAGGCAAGAGACCCAGTACTTC.

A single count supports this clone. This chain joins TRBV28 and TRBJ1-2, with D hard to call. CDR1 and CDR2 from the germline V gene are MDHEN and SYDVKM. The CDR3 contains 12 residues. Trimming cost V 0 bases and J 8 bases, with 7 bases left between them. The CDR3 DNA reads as TGTGCCAGCAGTTTATGGCAGCGGGGCTACACCTTC. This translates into CASSLWQRGYTF.

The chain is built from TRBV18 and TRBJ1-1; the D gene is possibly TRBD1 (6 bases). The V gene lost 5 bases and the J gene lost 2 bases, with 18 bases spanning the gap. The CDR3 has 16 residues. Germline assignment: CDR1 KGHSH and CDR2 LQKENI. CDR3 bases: TGTGCCAGCTCATTAAACATTTTACAGGGTAACACTGAAGCTTTCTTT. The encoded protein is CASSLNILQGNTEAFF.

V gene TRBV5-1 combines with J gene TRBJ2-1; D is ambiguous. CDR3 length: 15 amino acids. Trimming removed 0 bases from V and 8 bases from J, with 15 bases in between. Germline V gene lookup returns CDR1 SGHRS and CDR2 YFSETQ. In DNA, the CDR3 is TGCGCCAGCAGCTTGGACGGGTCACGCGGCGATGAGCAGTTCTTC. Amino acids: CASSLDGSRGDEQFF.

CDR3 in DNA: TGTGCCATCAGTGGAGACATCGATAATTCACCCCTCCACTTT. Amino acid sequence: CAISGDIDNSPLHF. The V gene is TRBV10-3, the J gene TRBJ1-6; D uncertain. Trimming left V 4 bases short and J 5 bases short, with 9 bases between. Germline V gene sequence: CDR1 ENHRY, CDR2 SYGVKD. The CDR3 length is 14 residues.

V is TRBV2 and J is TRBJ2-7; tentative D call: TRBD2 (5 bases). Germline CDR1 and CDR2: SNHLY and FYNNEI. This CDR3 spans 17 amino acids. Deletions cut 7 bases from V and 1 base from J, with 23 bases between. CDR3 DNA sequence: TGTGCCAGCAAAAAAAGAGGGTTAGACGCTGGGTCCTACGAGCAGTACTTC. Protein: CASKKRGLDAGSYEQYF.

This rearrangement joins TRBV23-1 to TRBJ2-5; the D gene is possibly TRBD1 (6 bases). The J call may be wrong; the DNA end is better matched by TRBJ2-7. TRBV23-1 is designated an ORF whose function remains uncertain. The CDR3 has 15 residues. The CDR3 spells CASSPPGTSTYEQYF. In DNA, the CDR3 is TGCGCCAGCAGCCCGCCCGGGACATCAACCTACGAGCAGTACTTC.